Here is one T cell receptor (beta chain) with its context. Antigen specificity is unknown. The sample originates from a study of shared clonotypes between healthy human individuals. Germline CDR1 is SGHAT and CDR2 is FQNNGV. The CDR3 sequence is 14 residues long. V shed 1 base and J shed 6 bases, with 13 bases lying between them. General study findings and limits: Since donors were few, the genetic and exposure-history diversity represented was limited. Generally, naive subsets (rather than memory subsets) showed larger estimated richness. Depth was large, yet rarefaction showed that sorted-subset sequencing was incomplete.

Those who donated, Caucasian adults without exception, all lived in Nashville, Tennessee. Repertoires were generated with immunoSEQ multiplex PCR, while TCRdb's copy carries only in-frame clones and drops some. The sample lists some 1.4 million clones, roughly 96% occurring once. The V call is TRBV11-2, the J call TRBJ2-7; D unresolved. The TCR comes from a man aged 25 to 45 in good health. Sequences were obtained from naive CD4+ T cells sorted from blood. Documented subset: CD45RA+ positively selected. The CDR3: CASSLGRRVAEQYF. The CDR3 nucleotides are TGTGCCAGCAGCTTAGGACGACGGGTAGCCGAGCAGTACTTC.